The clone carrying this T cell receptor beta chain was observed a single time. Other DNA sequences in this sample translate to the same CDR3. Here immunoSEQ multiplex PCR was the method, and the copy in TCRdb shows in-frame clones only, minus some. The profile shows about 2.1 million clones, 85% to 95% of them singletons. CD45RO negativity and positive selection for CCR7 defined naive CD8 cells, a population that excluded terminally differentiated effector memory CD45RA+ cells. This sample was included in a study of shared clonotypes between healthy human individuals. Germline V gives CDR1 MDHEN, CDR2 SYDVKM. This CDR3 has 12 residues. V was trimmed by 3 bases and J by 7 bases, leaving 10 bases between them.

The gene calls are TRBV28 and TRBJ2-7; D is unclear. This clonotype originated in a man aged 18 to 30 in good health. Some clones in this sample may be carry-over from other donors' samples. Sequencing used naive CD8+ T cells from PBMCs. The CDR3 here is CASSLRWNEQYF. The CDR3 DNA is TGTGCCAGCAGTTTGCGGTGGAATGAGCAGTACTTC.